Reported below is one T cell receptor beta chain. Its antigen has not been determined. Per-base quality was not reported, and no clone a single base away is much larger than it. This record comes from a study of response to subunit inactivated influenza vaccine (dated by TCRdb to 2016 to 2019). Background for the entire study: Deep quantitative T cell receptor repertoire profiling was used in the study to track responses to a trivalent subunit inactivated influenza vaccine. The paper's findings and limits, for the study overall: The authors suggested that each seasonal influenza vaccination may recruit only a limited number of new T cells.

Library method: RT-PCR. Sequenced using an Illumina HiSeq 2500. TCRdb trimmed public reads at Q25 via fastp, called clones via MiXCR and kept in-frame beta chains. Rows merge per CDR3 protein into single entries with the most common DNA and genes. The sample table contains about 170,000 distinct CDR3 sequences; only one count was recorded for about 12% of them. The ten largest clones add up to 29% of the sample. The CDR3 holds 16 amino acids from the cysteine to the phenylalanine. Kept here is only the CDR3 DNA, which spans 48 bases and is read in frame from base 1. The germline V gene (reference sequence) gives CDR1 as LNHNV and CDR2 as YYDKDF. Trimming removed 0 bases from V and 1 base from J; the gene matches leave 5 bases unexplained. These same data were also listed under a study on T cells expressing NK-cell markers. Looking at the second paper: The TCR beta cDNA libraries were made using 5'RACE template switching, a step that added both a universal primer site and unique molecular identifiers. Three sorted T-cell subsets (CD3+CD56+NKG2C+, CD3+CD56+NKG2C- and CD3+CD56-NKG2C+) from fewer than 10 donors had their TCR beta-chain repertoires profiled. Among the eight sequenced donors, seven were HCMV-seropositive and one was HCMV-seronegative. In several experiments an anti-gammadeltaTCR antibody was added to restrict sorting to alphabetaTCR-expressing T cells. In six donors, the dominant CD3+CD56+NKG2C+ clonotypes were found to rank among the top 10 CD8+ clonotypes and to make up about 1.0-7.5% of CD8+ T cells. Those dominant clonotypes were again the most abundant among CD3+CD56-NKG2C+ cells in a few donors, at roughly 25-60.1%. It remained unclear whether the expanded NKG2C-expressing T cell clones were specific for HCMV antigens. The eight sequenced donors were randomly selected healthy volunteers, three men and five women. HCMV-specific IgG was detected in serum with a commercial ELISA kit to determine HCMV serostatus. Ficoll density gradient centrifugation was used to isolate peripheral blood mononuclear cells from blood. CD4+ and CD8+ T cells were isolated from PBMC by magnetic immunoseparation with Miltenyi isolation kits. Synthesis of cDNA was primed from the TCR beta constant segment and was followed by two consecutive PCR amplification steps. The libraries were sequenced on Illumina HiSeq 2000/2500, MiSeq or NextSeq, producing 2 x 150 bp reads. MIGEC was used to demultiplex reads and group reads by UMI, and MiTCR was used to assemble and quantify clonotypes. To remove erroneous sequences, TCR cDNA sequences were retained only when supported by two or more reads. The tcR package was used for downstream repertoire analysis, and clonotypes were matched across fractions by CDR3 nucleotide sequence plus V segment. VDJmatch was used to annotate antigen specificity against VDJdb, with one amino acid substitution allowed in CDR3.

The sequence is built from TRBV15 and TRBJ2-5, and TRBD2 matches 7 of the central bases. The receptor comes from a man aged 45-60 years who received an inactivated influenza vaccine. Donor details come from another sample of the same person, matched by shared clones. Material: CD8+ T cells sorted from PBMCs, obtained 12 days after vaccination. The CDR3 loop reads CATSREAGEGQETQYF. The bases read TGTGCCACCAGCAGAGAGGCGGGAGAAGGCCAAGAGACCCAGTACTTC.